Following are 30 T cell receptor beta chains from one sample sequenced in a study of cytomegalovirus exposure and HLA in healthy donors. The PCR ran on 60 Vbeta and 13 Jbeta primers. Profiling relied on immunoSEQ multiplex PCR, and the TCRdb table lists in-frame clones only, not all of them. Of tens of thousands of clones listed, about 76% were seen once; the top ten hold 12%. The sample consisted of PBMCs. The receptors derive from a male donor in good health and CMV-seropositive.

The chain joins TRBV6-1 to TRBJ2-7; D may be TRBD1 (5 bases). The CDR3 runs to 14 residues. Germline values: CDR1 MNHNS, CDR2 SASEGT. The V end was cut by 4 bases, the J end by 5 bases, with 15 bases between. In DNA, the CDR3 is TGTGCCAGCAGTGCCCGGCAGGGCAGAGACGAGCAGTACTTC. Translating it yields CASSARQGRDEQYF.

V and J are TRBV4-1 and TRBJ1-5; 8 nucleotides match TRBD1. CDR1 and CDR2 from the germline V gene are MGHRA and YSYEKL. The trim removed 4 bases at V and 7 bases at J, leaving 15 bases unmatched. The CDR3 is 17 amino acids. The CDR3 region is CASSRNPGQGANQPQHF. CDR3 sequence (DNA): TGCGCCAGCAGCCGAAACCCGGGCCAGGGGGCTAACCAGCCCCAGCATTTT.

The genes are TRBV19 and TRBJ1-5; 7 nucleotides match TRBD1. Germline CDR1 and CDR2: LNHDA and SQIVND (reference sequence). The CDR3 length is 15 residues. J was trimmed by 7 bases and V by 5 bases; bases with no gene match: 11. CDR3 bases: TGTGCCAGTAGTGACGACAGGGTGAGGGGGCAGCCCCAGCATTTT. It specifies CASSDDRVRGQPQHF. The variable domain in full, with the rest retrieved from reference TRBV19 and TRBJ1-5, is DGGITQSPKYLFRKEGQNVTLSCEQNLNHDAMYWYRQDPGQGLRLIYYSQIVNDFQKGDIAEGYSVSREKKESFPLTVTSAQKNPTAFYLCASSDDRVRGQPQHFGDGTRLSIL.

Only one count was recorded for this clone. The chain has TRBV18 and TRBJ2-7, with no clear D. The CDR3 runs to 15 residues. CDR1 and CDR2 (germline): KGHSH, LQKENI. The V gene lost 2 bases and the J gene lost 0 bases, with 11 bases spanning the gap. Written as DNA, the CDR3 is TGTGCCAGCTCACCAGGCAGTACAAGCTCCTACGAGCAGTACTTC. This encodes CASSPGSTSSYEQYF.

This clone showed up just a few times. This sequence joins TRBV30 and TRBJ1-1, with D possibly matching TRBD1 (5 bases). This CDR3 has 17 amino acids. CDR1 and CDR2 from the germline V gene are GTSNPN and SVGIG (reference sequence). With 2 bases removed from V and 0 bases from J, the gap between germline ends came to 19 bases. The CDR3 loop reads CAWSPPPYGGVNTEAFF. CDR3 coding DNA: TGTGCCTGGAGTCCCCCCCCGTACGGAGGGGTGAACACTGAAGCTTTCTTT.

The chain combines TRBV7-9 with TRBJ2-5, with D perhaps TRBD2 (7 bases). In germline, CDR1 is SEHNR, CDR2 FQNEAQ (reference sequence). This CDR3 contains 13 residues. Deletions cut 5 bases from V and 7 bases from J, with 14 bases between. DNA for the CDR3: TGTGCCAGCAGCAACGGGGGGCGCGGGACCCAGTACTTC. As protein: CASSNGGRGTQYF.

This clone was seen a few times. V gene TRBV4-1 combines with J gene TRBJ2-3, with D hard to call. Germline-derived CDR1 and CDR2 are MGHRA and YSYEKL. V lost 5 bases to trimming and J lost 6 bases, with 6 bases between them. This CDR3 region has 11 residues. In nucleotides, the CDR3 is TGCGCCAGCAGCACCCGGGATACGCAGTATTTT. It is translated as CASSTRDTQYF.

This clone was seen a few times. The CDR3 DNA reads TGTGCCAGCAGGCCACAGGGGGCGCGTGGCTACACCTTC. Residues: CASRPQGARGYTF. This chain uses TRBV28 with TRBJ1-2; TRBD1 agrees at 9 bases. The J segment lost 7 bases and the V segment lost 6 bases, leaving 6 bases of the junction unmatched. Germline V gene lookup returns CDR1 MDHEN and CDR2 SYDVKM. There are 13 residues in the CDR3.

The genes are TRBV4-3 and TRBJ2-2; TRBD2 matches 14 bases. Germline values: CDR1 LGHNA, CDR2 YSLEER. The J segment lost 5 bases and the V segment lost 4 bases, leaving 12 bases of the junction unmatched. There are 19 residues in the CDR3. CDR3 in DNA: TGCGCCAGCAGCCGTGGACTAGCGGGGGGCCCCGTTGGGACCGGGGAGCTGTTTTTT. Residues: CASSRGLAGGPVGTGELFF.

This clone was picked up a small number of times. V gene TRBV6-5 combines with J gene TRBJ2-1; 8 bases map to TRBD2. The V and J ends lost 2 bases and 8 bases, in that order; junction bases with no gene match: 5. Per germline, CDR1 MNHEY and CDR2 SVGAGI. This CDR3 spans 14 amino acids. The CDR3 spells CASSYRAGGDEQFF. Here the CDR3 DNA reads TGTGCCAGCAGTTACAGGGCGGGAGGCGATGAGCAGTTCTTC.

The chain carries TRBV18 and TRBJ2-2; 8 nucleotides line up with TRBD1. V lost 2 bases to trimming and J lost 0 bases; unmatched junction nucleotides: 2. From germline, CDR1 is KGHSH and CDR2 LQKENI. The CDR3 has 16 amino acids. CDR3 DNA sequence: TGTGCCAGCTCACCAATGACAGGGGCGAACACCGGGGAGCTGTTTTTT. Its protein is CASSPMTGANTGELFF. Using reference TRBV18 and TRBJ2-2 for the parts outside the CDR3, the full variable domain is NAGVMQNPRHLVRRRGQEARLRCSPMKGHSHVYWYRQLPEEGLKFMVYLQKENIIDESGMPKERFSAEFPKEGPSILRIQQVVRGDSAAYFCASSPMTGANTGELFFGEGSRLTVL.

The chain links TRBV19 to TRBJ1-4; 7 nucleotides match TRBD1. Germline lookup yields CDR1 LNHDA and CDR2 SQIVND (reference sequence). V lost 0 bases to trimming and J lost 4 bases; unmatched junction nucleotides: 11. This CDR3 is built from 18 residues. CDR3 in amino acids: CASSIDGRLDRLNEKLFF. The DNA of the CDR3 is TGTGCCAGTAGTATAGATGGTCGCCTGGACAGGCTTAATGAAAAACTGTTTTTT.

The gene calls are TRBV7-2 and TRBJ2-1, with a tentative D call TRBD2 (5 bases). CDR1 and CDR2 (germline): SGHTA, FQGNSA. Deletions cut 5 bases from V and 15 bases from J, with 26 bases between. The CDR3 runs to 15 residues. The DNA for the CDR3 is TGTGCCAGCAGCCCGGAAGGACCAGGAGGAACTCGTAGGTTCTTC. It codes for CASSPEGPGGTRRFF.

This chain joins TRBV7-9 and TRBJ2-5; the match to TRBD1 covers 9 bases. V shed 5 bases, J shed 5 bases, and the junction held 15 bases outside the gene matches. CDR1 is SEHNR, CDR2 FQNEAQ, per germline (reference sequence). CDR3 length: 17 amino acids. The CDR3 DNA sequence: TGTGCCAGCAGCCCGAGTAGTAGCGGACAGGGGAGGGAGACCCAGTACTTC. Residues: CASSPSSSGQGRETQYF.

The chain recombines TRBV19 with TRBJ1-3, with 11 bases matching TRBD1. The germline gives CDR1 LNHDA, CDR2 SQIVND (reference sequence). V was pared by 9 bases and J by 2 bases, with 3 bases of the junction left unmatched. There are 14 residues in the CDR3. The CDR3 DNA sequence: TGTGCCAGCAGGGACAGGGGGACTGGAAACACCATATATTTT. Encoded protein: CASRDRGTGNTIYF.

This clone was counted once. The chain links TRBV10-1 to TRBJ2-7; 8 bases agree with TRBD2. V lost 6 bases to trimming and J lost 7 bases; unmatched junction nucleotides: 14. The CDR3 has 15 residues. CDR1 and CDR2 (germline): WNHNN, SYGVQD (reference sequence). The CDR3 here is CASRAGTRLFWEQYF. The CDR3 nucleotides are TGCGCCAGCAGGGCCGGGACTAGGCTGTTCTGGGAGCAGTACTTC.

The chain links TRBV19 to TRBJ2-5, with 7 bases fitting TRBD2. Germline V gene lookup returns CDR1 LNHDA and CDR2 SQIVND (reference sequence). V shed 8 bases, J shed 7 bases, and the junction held 25 bases outside the gene matches. CDR3 length: 18 residues. CDR3 protein: CASASLSSGLRRIGTQYF. The CDR3 DNA reads TGTGCCAGTGCCTCCCTCTCTAGCGGACTCCGAAGAATAGGGACCCAGTACTTC.

The chain has TRBV5-1 and TRBJ1-4; a weak D match, TRBD1 (6 bases). CDR3 size: 14 residues. Deletions cut 6 bases from V and 6 bases from J, with 15 bases between. Germline assignment: CDR1 SGHRS and CDR2 YFSETQ. The CDR3 nucleotides are TGCGCCAGCACCGACGGGACACCATATGAAAAACTGTTTTTT. This gives the protein CASTDGTPYEKLFF.

The gene calls are TRBV6-5 and TRBJ1-2; D may be TRBD1 (6 bases). Deletions cut 2 bases from V and 4 bases from J, with 11 bases between. Germline CDR1 is MNHEY and CDR2 is SVGAGI. The CDR3 runs to 14 residues. The CDR3: CASSYDRTGYGYTF. As DNA, the CDR3 is TGTGCCAGCAGTTACGACAGGACGGGCTATGGCTACACCTTC.

The chain employs TRBV10-3 and TRBJ2-3; TRBD2 aligns across 11 bases. This CDR3 comprises 17 residues. The germline V gene encodes CDR1 ENHRY and CDR2 SYGVKD. After removal of 4 bases from V and 2 bases from J, the junction contained 8 bases not matched to a gene. CDR3 amino acids: CAISALAGGSLTDTQYF. The CDR3 DNA follows: TGTGCCATCAGTGCGCTAGCGGGGGGCTCCCTCACAGATACGCAGTATTTT.

The table lists this clone with a few counts. This chain uses TRBV5-1 with TRBJ2-3; 8 bases are a match to TRBD2. V dropped 3 bases and J dropped 1; count of bases not matched to a gene: 7. Germline CDR1 SGHRS, CDR2 YFSETQ. This CDR3 has 16 amino acids. This chain's CDR3 is CASSSGGRRGTDTQYF. In nucleotides, the CDR3 is TGCGCCAGCAGCTCGGGAGGGCGCAGAGGCACAGATACGCAGTATTTT.

The chain joins TRBV12-5 to TRBJ2-2; 11 bases align to TRBD2. CDR1 is LGHNT and CDR2 is FRNRAP in the germline V gene. Unmatched junction bases numbered 4, after V lost 6 bases and J lost 7 bases. This CDR3 has 14 amino acids. CDR3 DNA sequence: TGTGCTAGTGGCCAGACTAGCGGGATCGGGGAGCTGTTTTTT. It codes for CASGQTSGIGELFF.

V and J are TRBV30 and TRBJ1-4; D gene ambiguous. CDR1 and CDR2 (germline): GTSNPN, SVGIG (reference sequence). This CDR3 contains 15 residues. The V end lost 0 bases, the J end lost 5 bases, and 13 bases lay between the germline ends. CDR3 DNA sequence: TGTGCCTGGAGTGTAAGCGGGGTGTTGAATGAAAAACTGTTTTTT. Its protein product is CAWSVSGVLNEKLFF.

V usage is TRBV7-3 and J usage is TRBJ1-4; weak D call: TRBD1 (6 bases). Looked up from germline, CDR1 is SGHTA and CDR2 is FQGTGA. The CDR3 is made up of 15 amino acids. The V end was cut by 6 bases, the J end by 3 bases, with 14 bases between. In DNA, the CDR3 is TGTGCCAGCAGTCCAACGGGGGGCCCTAATGAAAAACTGTTTTTT. This sequence encodes CASSPTGGPNEKLFF.

This chain uses TRBV7-8 with TRBJ1-5, with D possibly matching TRBD1 (5 bases). The V end was cut by 1 base, the J end by 11 bases, with 21 bases between. CDR3 length: 16 residues. Germline-derived CDR1 and CDR2 are SGHVS and FQNEAQ. This chain's CDR3 is CASSLETNQGQPAQHF. CDR3 in DNA: TGTGCCAGCAGCTTAGAGACCAACCAGGGCCAGCCAGCCCAGCATTTT.

V is TRBV5-1 and J is TRBJ2-7; maybe TRBD2 (6 bases). Germline V gives CDR1 SGHRS, CDR2 YFSETQ. The CDR3 is made up of 15 amino acids. The germline V and J ends were trimmed by 4 bases and 1 base, with 15 bases remaining between them. The CDR3 protein is CASSPTGSRSYEQYF. In nucleotides, the CDR3 is TGCGCCAGCAGCCCGACCGGGAGTAGATCCTACGAGCAGTACTTC.

The chain recombines TRBV4-3 with TRBJ2-5, with TRBD2 identical over 11 bases. Per the germline V gene, CDR1 is LGHNA and CDR2 is YSLEER. J lost 2 bases, V lost 4 bases, and 9 bases had no gene match. The CDR3 runs 17 residues. CDR3 region: CASSRQTSGSPQETQYF. DNA of the CDR3: TGCGCCAGCAGCCGCCAAACTAGCGGGAGCCCACAAGAGACCCAGTACTTC.

This chain connects TRBV7-3 to TRBJ1-1; D remains ambiguous. CDR1 is SGHTA and CDR2 is FQGTGA in the germline V gene. The germline V and J ends were trimmed by 5 bases and 0 bases, with 13 bases remaining between them. CDR3 length: 15 residues. The CDR3 region has the DNA TGTGCCAGCAGCCCATCTAACTCCATGAACACTGAAGCTTTCTTT. This gives the protein CASSPSNSMNTEAFF.

The chain recombines TRBV6-1 with TRBJ1-5, with 7 nucleotides matching TRBD1. V shed 3 bases and J 7 bases; nucleotides not matched to a gene: 6. CDR1 is MNHNS, CDR2 SASEGT, per germline. This CDR3 region has 14 residues. The DNA of the CDR3 is TGTGCCAGCAGTGAGAGGGGGCGAGGGCAGCCCCAGCATTTT. Translation gives CASSERGRGQPQHF.

This rearrangement joins TRBV2 to TRBJ2-5, with 7 bases aligning to TRBD2. CDR3 size: 13 residues. Germline CDR1 and CDR2: SNHLY and FYNNEI. With 6 bases clipped from V and 7 bases from J, the junction kept 8 bases outside the gene matches. CDR3 bases: TGTGCCAGCAGCCTCGCGGGAGAGGCGACCCAGTACTTC. It translates to CASSLAGEATQYF. The full variable domain, completed using reference TRBV2 and TRBJ2-5, is EPEVTQTPSHQVTQMGQEVILRCVPISNHLYFYWYRQILGQKVEFLVSFYNNEISEKSEIFDDQFSVERPDGSNFTLKIRSTKLEDSAMYFCASSLAGEATQYFGPGTRLLVL.